The 17 T cell receptor beta chains reported below all come from one sample, sequenced in a study of Ad26.COV2.S vaccination and SARS-CoV-2 variants. This table comes from immunoSEQ multiplex PCR, and its TCRdb copy is limited to in-frame clones, with some not included. This sample has approximately 350,000 clones; 80% to 90% occur once, and the top ten carry about 7.1%. Specified treatment: roughly 19 received Ad26.COV2.S at low or high dose, single or two shots; a few received placebo; per-sample allocation not given. Specimen acquisition occurred on day 63 following the initial vaccine or placebo injection. This specimen consisted of peripheral blood, obtained in a trial of Ad26.COV2.S vaccine versus placebo. The receptors were sampled from a person aged 18-65 years who received the Ad26.COV2.S COVID-19 vaccine or a placebo.

This clone showed up just once. The chain has TRBV11-2 and TRBJ2-1; D is perhaps TRBD2 (5 bases). V dropped 7 bases and J dropped 6 bases, with 22 bases sitting between them. The CDR3 runs to 16 residues. Germline CDR1 reads SGHAT; CDR2 reads FQNNGV. CDR3 nucleotide sequence: TGTGCCAGCACCGGAGGAGCCCAGCGGCGCCCCAATGAGCAGTTCTTC. Protein product: CASTGGAQRRPNEQFF.

The chain combines TRBV5-1 with TRBJ2-1; the match to TRBD2 covers 7 bases. V lost 6 bases and J lost 6; bases outside the gene matches: 9. CDR1 SGHRS and CDR2 YFSETQ come from the germline V gene. The CDR3 extends over 14 amino acids. CDR3 loop: CASKDPSGGNEQFF. CDR3 nucleotides: TGCGCCAGCAAAGATCCTAGCGGTGGCAATGAGCAGTTCTTC.

V is TRBV27 and J is TRBJ2-7; a weak D match, TRBD2 (5 bases). The CDR3 extends over 14 amino acids. The germline V gene encodes CDR1 MNHEY and CDR2 SMNVEV (reference sequence). V lost 6 bases, J lost 6 bases, and 18 bases lay in between. CDR3 sequence reads: CASSLKNPRGEQYF. The CDR3 DNA is TGTGCCAGCAGCCTTAAAAACCCTCGGGGCGAGCAGTACTTC.

This sequence joins TRBV5-4 and TRBJ1-2, with TRBD1 identical over 8 bases. Per the germline V gene, CDR1 is SGHNT and CDR2 is YYREEE (reference sequence). The CDR3 has 17 residues. V shed 7 bases, J shed 2 bases, and the junction held 16 bases outside the gene matches. CDR3 loop: CASRLVPSGGVNYGYTF. The CDR3 DNA reads as TGTGCCAGCCGATTGGTCCCGTCAGGGGGCGTGAACTATGGCTACACCTTC.

The gene calls are TRBV6-2 or TRBV6-3 and TRBJ2-7; D call uncertain. Per the germline V gene, CDR1 is MNHEY and CDR2 is SVGEGT. The CDR3 is made up of 15 amino acids. Trimming removed 0 bases from V and 0 bases from J, with 9 bases in between. CDR3 sequence: CASSYSYKTSYEQYF. CDR3 DNA: TGTGCCAGCAGTTACTCGTACAAAACCTCCTACGAGCAGTACTTC.

The CDR3 reads CASSPPRIREQYF. The CDR3 nucleotides are TGTGCCAGCAGTCCCCCCCGCATACGAGAGCAGTACTTC. The rearrangement joins TRBV11-1 to TRBJ2-7; D is unclear. CDR3 length: 13 residues. Germline assignment: CDR1 SGHAT and CDR2 FQDESV (reference sequence). Trimming removed 6 bases from V and 7 bases from J, with 16 bases in between.

V gene TRBV18 combines with J gene TRBJ2-2, with 8 bases that match TRBD1. CDR3 length equals 16 residues. Germline CDR1 and CDR2: KGHSH and LQKENI. V lost 0 bases, J lost 3 bases, and 3 bases stayed unmatched. The CDR3 here is CASSPPDRGYTGELFF. CDR3 coding DNA: TGTGCCAGCTCACCACCCGACAGGGGATACACCGGGGAGCTGTTTTTT.

V is TRBV3-1 (or the pseudogene TRBV3-2) and J is TRBJ2-7, with 12 nucleotides matching TRBD2. With V trimmed by 5 bases and J by 6 bases, 5 bases remained unmatched. This CDR3 has 14 amino acids. Germline V gene sequence: CDR1 LGHDT, CDR2 YNNKEL (reference sequence). This chain's CDR3 is CASSNGLAGTEQYF. The CDR3 nucleotides read TGTGCCAGCAGCAATGGACTAGCGGGGACCGAGCAGTACTTC.

J is TRBJ1-1 and V is TRBV4-1; no clear D. Germline CDR1 is MGHRA and CDR2 is YSYEKL. The length of the CDR3 is 15 residues. Trimming removed 1 base at V and 0 bases at J, with 9 bases between. CDR3 bases: TGCGCCAGCAGCCAAGGGAAGGTTTTGAACACTGAAGCTTTCTTT. Residues: CASSQGKVLNTEAFF.

This clone has just a few counts. The rearrangement links TRBV5-1 to TRBJ2-2, with D perhaps TRBD1 (5 bases). CDR1 and CDR2 (germline): SGHRS, YFSETQ. This CDR3 has 15 amino acids. V shed 0 bases and J shed 3 bases, with 9 bases lying between them. DNA for the CDR3: TGCGCCAGCAGCTTGGGGGGCCGGGACACCGGGGAGCTGTTTTTT. It specifies CASSLGGRDTGELFF.

This clone has only one observation. The chain employs TRBV6-2 or TRBV6-3 and TRBJ1-2; 7 bases map to TRBD1. Germline V gene data show CDR1 as MNHEY and CDR2 as SVGEGT. V shed 4 bases, J shed 8 bases, and the junction held 10 bases outside the gene matches. The CDR3 contains 14 residues. In nucleotides, the CDR3 is TGTGCCAGCAGTTTCCCGAGGACAGGCCCAGGCTACACCTTC. Protein product: CASSFPRTGPGYTF.

The rearrangement uses TRBV6-6 and TRBJ1-1, with D maybe TRBD1 (5 bases). The germline CDR1 and CDR2 sequences are MNHNY and SVGAGI (reference sequence). The CDR3 spans 13 residues. V lost 2 bases and J 3 bases, leaving 7 bases between the germline ends. The CDR3 nucleotides are TGTGCCAGCAGTTACGCCAGGGACACTGAAGCTTTCTTT. Protein: CASSYARDTEAFF.

V usage is TRBV29-1 and J usage is TRBJ2-1; 15 nucleotides line up with TRBD2. In germline, CDR1 is SQVTM, CDR2 ANQGSEA. The CDR3 contains 15 residues. The junction had 6 bases not matched to a gene; V was cut back by 4 bases and J by 8 bases. The CDR3 is CSVAAGLAGGDEQFF. As DNA, the CDR3 is TGCAGCGTTGCCGCGGGACTAGCGGGAGGCGATGAGCAGTTCTTC.

V usage is TRBV12-3 or TRBV12-4 and J usage is TRBJ1-2; no reliable D call. CDR3 length: 13 residues. V was pared by 7 bases and J by 8 bases, with 17 bases between. For the CDR3, the DNA is TGTGCCAGCAACCCGGGCAGGCCGGGAGGCTACACCTTC. It translates to CASNPGRPGGYTF.

In its sample, this clone was seen a few times. The CDR3 DNA follows: TGTGCCAGCAGCTCGTCGGGGGGAGACTACGAGCAGTACTTC. This translates into CASSSSGGDYEQYF. The rearrangement links TRBV7-3 to TRBJ2-7; 7 bases map to TRBD2. The CDR3 extends over 14 amino acids. Germline-derived CDR1 and CDR2 are SGHTA and FQGTGA. V trimming: 4 bases; J trimming: 3 bases; junction bases outside the gene matches: 6.

This clone was found a few times. The genes are TRBV3-1 (or the pseudogene TRBV3-2) and TRBJ2-7; D is unresolved. The germline gives CDR1 LGHDT, CDR2 YNNKEL (reference sequence). Trimming left V 4 bases short and J 3 bases short, with 7 bases between. CDR3 length equals 12 residues. As DNA, the CDR3 is TGTGCCAGCAGCCCCATGGGCTACGAGCAGTACTTC. Its protein product is CASSPMGYEQYF.

This chain joins TRBV19 and TRBJ2-7; the D is unclear. V lost 5 bases to trimming and J lost 4 bases, with 12 bases between them. This CDR3 spans 13 amino acids. In germline, CDR1 is LNHDA, CDR2 SQIVND (reference sequence). Written as DNA, the CDR3 is TGTGCCAGTAGTGAACCCGGTTTTTACGAGCAGTACTTC. Its protein is CASSEPGFYEQYF.